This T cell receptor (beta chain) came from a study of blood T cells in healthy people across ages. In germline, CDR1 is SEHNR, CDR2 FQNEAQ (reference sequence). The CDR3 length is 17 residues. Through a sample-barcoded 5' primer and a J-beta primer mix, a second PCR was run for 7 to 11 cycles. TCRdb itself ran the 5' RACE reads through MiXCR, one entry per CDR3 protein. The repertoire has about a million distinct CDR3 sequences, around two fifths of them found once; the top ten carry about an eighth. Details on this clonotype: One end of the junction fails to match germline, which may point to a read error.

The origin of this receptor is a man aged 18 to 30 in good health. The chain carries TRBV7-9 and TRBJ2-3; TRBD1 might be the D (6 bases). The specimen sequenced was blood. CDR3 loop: CVSSPQTGTTVADTQYF. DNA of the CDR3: TGTGTCAGCAGCCCTCAAACCGGGACAACGGTGGCAGATACGCAGTATTTT.